This TCR beta chain was obtained from a study of blood T cells in healthy people across ages. Study-wide points: The percentage of naive T cells correlated strongly with TCR beta diversity. A conclusive naive versus antigen-experienced comparison was prevented by the unsorted PBMCs. While age rose, TCR beta diversity per million T cells dropped in a roughly linear way. When one million T cells were used, diversity estimates were thought to be underestimates.

Using a J-beta primer mix together with a sample-barcoded 5' primer, a second PCR was run for roughly 7 to 11 cycles. TCRdb re-derived calls from the 5' RACE reads in MiXCR, one entry per CDR3 protein. The sample carries 850,000 to 950,000 distinct CDR3 sequences, less than 35% recorded once. Trimming at V came to 6 bases and at J to 2 bases, leaving 8 bases not matched to a gene. This CDR3 contains 15 residues. Germline assignment: CDR1 MNHEY and CDR2 SMNVEV (reference sequence). This clonotype was detected ten times or more. Antigen unknown. Sample: blood. The chain has TRBV27 and TRBJ2-5, with 8 bases aligning to TRBD1. The TCR comes from an elderly woman in good health. For the CDR3, the DNA is TGTGCCAGCAGGACTCAGGGGGCCGAGCAAGAGACCCAGTACTTC. As protein: CASRTQGAEQETQYF.